This TCR beta chain was retrieved from a study of blood T cell repertoires in COVID-19. The overall study: Samples came from the United States, Italy and Spain, spanning acute and convalescent COVID-19. Sample material is recorded as cDNA or gDNA derived from T cells, B-cell-depleted T cells, or PBMCs.

From germline, CDR1 is MNHNS and CDR2 SASEGT. Trimming removed 4 bases from V and 2 bases from J; junction bases left unmatched: 9. The CDR3 is made up of 17 amino acids. This clone showed up just a few times. Original methodology: Amplification of reference gene primers provided the estimated nucleated cell counts. Sequencing used immunoSEQ multiplex PCR; TCRdb keeps in-frame clones, though not all of them. Clonal size and the V and J genes are those of that table, whereas D and trimming came from the DNA. The sample shows about 240,000 clones, around 86% of them seen only once. The chain is built from TRBV6-1 and TRBJ2-7; 12 bases match TRBD2. The source material was peripheral blood. The sequence derives from an older woman with active or convalescent COVID-19. In DNA, the CDR3 is TGTGCCAGCAGTGCACTAGCGGGGGGCCAGTTGGCCTACGAGCAGTACTTC. Translating it yields CASSALAGGQLAYEQYF.